These T cell receptor beta chains were read from a single sample in a study of yellow fever vaccine responses in identical twins. TCRdb itself ran the RT-PCR reads through MiXCR, one entry per CDR3 protein. This sample has approximately 6,900 distinct CDR3 sequences, with 65% to 85% found just once. The sample was T cells from blood (PBMCs), unsorted or a sorted subset (not recorded which), taken before or after yellow fever vaccination (not recorded which). The source is a woman aged 18-29 years who received the yellow fever vaccine. CDR3s include the opening cysteine and the closing phenylalanine or tryptophan. The order of the fields is D gene, J gene, clone size, V gene, CDR3 protein, CDR3 DNA. The D gene is left open where the match is weak. A clone size is listed for some rows: how often the clone was seen (once, few, many), or a class if it is expanded.

>.|TRBJ2-5|.|TRBV18
CASSPMGQGQETQYF
TGTGCAAGCTCACCAATGGGGCAAGGCCAAGAGACCCAGTACTTC
>.|TRBJ2-1|.|TRBV4-3
CASSQEGGGNYNEQFF
TGCGCCAGCAGCCAAGAAGGGGGGGGGAATTACAATGAGCAGTTCTTC
>TRBD2|TRBJ2-3|.|TRBV3-1
CASRPSGGGRADTQYF
TGTGCCAGCAGACCAAGCGGGGGCGGTCGCGCAGATACGCAGTATTTT
>TRBD2|TRBJ2-7|.|TRBV7-9
CASSSGLAGEYEQYF
TGTGCCAGCAGCTCTGGACTAGCGGGAGAGTACGAGCAGTACTTC
>.|TRBJ2-1|.|TRBV7-6
CASSPDNEQFF
TGTGCCAGCAGCCCAGACAATGAGCAGTTCTTC
>.|TRBJ2-7|once|TRBV2
CASSDSNFYEQYF
TGTGCCAGCAGTGATTCTAACTTTTACGAGCAGTACTTC
>.|TRBJ2-5|.|TRBV7-9
CASSLLGETQYF
TGTGCCAGCAGCTTATTAGGAGAGACCCAGTACTTC
>.|TRBJ1-5|.|TRBV19
CASSTQHRDINQPQHF
TGTGCCAGTAGTACCCAGCACAGGGATATCAATCAGCCCCAGCATTTT
>.|TRBJ2-4|.|TRBV4-3
CASSQGRGLSIQYF
TGCGCCAGCAGCCAAGGGAGGGGGCTCAGCATTCAGTACTTC
>TRBD2|TRBJ2-3|few|TRBV7-2
CASSLTASGGRTDTQYF
TGTGCCAGCAGCTTGACCGCTAGCGGGGGACGCACAGATACGCAGTATTTT
>.|TRBJ2-5|.|TRBV7-9
CASSLPTWETQYF
TGTGCCAGCAGCTTACCGACGTGGGAGACCCAGTACTTC
>.|TRBJ2-2|.|TRBV11-2
CASSLGGNTGELFF
TGTGCCAGCAGCTTAGGGGGGAACACCGGGGAGCTGTTTTTT
>TRBD1|TRBJ2-7|.|TRBV5-5
CASSLEDRTPYEQYF
TGTGCCAGCAGCTTGGAGGACAGGACTCCCTACGAGCAGTACTTC
>.|TRBJ2-2|.|TRBV4-3
CASSQGQVTGELFF
TGCGCCAGCAGCCAAGGACAGGTCACCGGGGAGCTGTTTTTT
>.|TRBJ1-4|.|TRBV11-1
CASRQGSGEKLFF
TGTGCCAGCAGACAGGGTTCGGGTGAAAAACTGTTTTTT
>.|TRBJ2-7|few|TRBV6-1
CASSAAEGPYEQYF
TGTGCCAGCAGCGCCGCCGAGGGCCCCTACGAGCAGTACTTC
>.|TRBJ1-1|.|TRBV2
CASSDRGGNTEAFF
TGTGCCAGCAGTGACCGGGGTGGGAACACTGAAGCTTTCTTT
>.|TRBJ2-7|few|TRBV11-1
CASSLESSYEQYF
TGTGCCAGCAGCTTAGAGAGCTCCTACGAGCAGTACTTC
>.|TRBJ2-7|few|TRBV11-3
CASSAGTAYEQYF
TGTGCCAGCAGCGCCGGGACTGCCTACGAGCAGTACTTC
>TRBD2|TRBJ2-1|.|TRBV29-1
CSVDGTSGRAFNEQFF
TGCAGCGTAGACGGGACTAGCGGGAGGGCCTTCAATGAGCAGTTCTTC
>.|TRBJ2-1|.|TRBV29-1
CSVDLNEQFF
TGCAGCGTTGATCTCAATGAGCAGTTCTTC
>TRBD1|TRBJ2-2|once|TRBV7-9
CASSSPGGNGELFF
TGTGCCAGCAGCTCACCAGGGGGCAACGGGGAGCTGTTTTTT
>TRBD2|TRBJ2-1|.|TRBV11-3
CANRPTSGNEQFF
TGTGCCAACCGACCGACTAGCGGGAATGAGCAGTTCTTC
>.|TRBJ1-1|once|TRBV3-1
CASSRTQNTEAFF
TGTGCCAGCAGCCGGACACAGAACACTGAAGCTTTCTTT
>TRBD2|TRBJ2-4|.|TRBV10-3
CAISESASGDPFIQYF
TGTGCCATCAGTGAGTCTGCTAGCGGGGACCCTTTTATTCAGTACTTC
>TRBD1|TRBJ1-6|few|TRBV19
CASSPSARTGYYSPLHF
TGTGCCAGTAGTCCGTCAGCCCGGACAGGGTATTATTCACCCCTCCACTTT
>TRBD1|TRBJ2-3|.|TRBV2
CASSDRTGGTDTQYF
TGTGCCAGCAGTGATAGGACAGGAGGCACAGATACGCAGTATTTT
>.|TRBJ2-1|.|TRBV29-1
CSVEGSWGQLYNEQFF
TGCAGCGTTGAAGGGTCATGGGGGCAATTATACAATGAGCAGTTCTTC
>.|TRBJ2-7|.|TRBV11-1
CASSLAGEQYF
TGTGCCAGCAGCTTAGCGGGCGAGCAGTACTTC
>.|TRBJ2-5|.|TRBV7-6
CASSLIVGETQYF
TGTGCCAGCAGCTTAATCGTCGGTGAGACCCAGTACTTT
>TRBD1|TRBJ2-7|.|TRBV28
CASSNTGTADYEQYF
TGTGCCAGCAGTAATACCGGGACAGCGGATTACGAGCAGTACTTC
>.|TRBJ2-1|.|TRBV10-1
CASSGIPGPQGLNYNEQFF
TGCGCCAGCAGTGGTATACCGGGCCCACAGGGTCTTAACTACAATGAGCAGTTCTTC
>.|TRBJ1-5|.|TRBV7-6
CASSLVGGSNQPQHF
TGTGCCAGCAGCTTAGTTGGGGGTAGCAATCAGCCCCAGCATTTT
>.|TRBJ2-1|.|TRBV7-9
CASSPSTTEQFF
TGTGCCAGCAGCCCCTCGACCACCGAGCAGTTCTTC
>.|TRBJ2-2|.|TRBV29-1
CSVERGPTGELFF
TGCAGCGTTGAGCGGGGCCCCACCGGGGAGCTGTTTTTT
>.|TRBJ2-3|.|TRBV20-1
CSAGSPLTDTQYF
TGCAGTGCCGGTTCCCCTCTCACAGATACGCAGTATTTT
>.|TRBJ2-1|.|TRBV5-1
CASSLDTVLEQFF
TGCGCCAGCAGCTTGGACACTGTTTTGGAGCAGTTCTTC
>.|TRBJ1-2|few|TRBV11-2
CASSLRQGPNYGYTF
TGTGCCAGCAGCTTAAGGCAGGGCCCCAACTATGGCTACACCTTC
>.|TRBJ1-1|.|TRBV27
CASSSLYLNTEAFF
TGTGCCAGCAGTTCCTTATACTTGAACACTGAAGCTTTCTTT
>.|TRBJ2-1|.|TRBV5-6
CASSFAGGNEQFF
TGTGCCAGCAGCTTTGCGGGCGGCAATGAGCAGTTCTTC
>.|TRBJ2-3|once|TRBV6-1
CASSQKTGSPDTQYF
TGTGCCAGCAGTCAAAAGACAGGCTCCCCAGATACGCAGTATTTT
>.|TRBJ2-7|.|TRBV29-1
CSVEDATGSYEQYF
TGCAGCGTTGAAGACGCGACAGGCTCCTACGAGCAGTACTTC
>.|TRBJ2-1|once|TRBV4-1
CASSQLLGLGEQFF
TGCGCCAGCAGCCAACTCCTGGGGCTCGGCGAGCAGTTCTTC
>TRBD2|TRBJ2-1|once|TRBV5-4
CASSLWGLVNEQFF
TGTGCCAGCAGCTTGTGGGGACTAGTCAATGAGCAGTTCTTC
>.|TRBJ1-3|.|TRBV9
CASSPGDGLSGNTIYF
TGTGCCAGCAGTCCGGGGGACGGGCTCTCTGGAAACACCATATATTTT
>.|TRBJ2-7|.|TRBV5-6
CASSLAEGYEQYF
TGTGCCAGCAGCTTGGCCGAGGGGTACGAGCAGTACTTC
>TRBD1|TRBJ2-4|.|TRBV5-5
CASSILRGLKDIQYF
TGTGCCAGCAGCATCCTCAGGGGGCTGAAGGACATTCAGTACTTC